Listed here are 25 T cell receptor beta chains from one sample, sequenced in a study of blood T cell repertoires in COVID-19. Profiled with immunoSEQ multiplex PCR; TCRdb holds only in-frame clones, not every one. Seen here are roughly 280,000 clones, roughly 90% observed once, and the top ten hold under 2%. The sequenced sample consisted of peripheral blood. These TCRs come from a young man with active or convalescent COVID-19.

The genes are TRBV20-1 and TRBJ1-1; possibly TRBD1 for D (6 bases). The CDR3 is 13 amino acids. Trimming pared 3 bases from V and 1 base from J, leaving 9 bases between. CDR1 and CDR2 from the germline V gene are DFQATT and SNEGSKA (reference sequence). The CDR3 sequence is CSASQGQNTEAFF. CDR3 nucleotides: TGCAGTGCTAGTCAGGGGCAGAACACTGAAGCTTTCTTT.

The CDR3 region is CASSFETGSGETQYF. For the CDR3, the DNA is TGTGCCAGCAGCTTCGAAACGGGGAGCGGGGAGACCCAGTACTTC. This chain uses TRBV7-8 with TRBJ2-5; weak D call: TRBD2 (6 bases). This CDR3 is 15 amino acids long. The germline V gene encodes CDR1 SGHVS and CDR2 FQNEAQ. Trimming took 3 bases from V and 5 from J, leaving 16 bases between them.

The rearrangement joins TRBV28 to TRBJ1-2, with 7 bases fitting TRBD1. The V gene end was trimmed by 8 bases and the J gene end by 2 bases; junction bases not matched to a gene: 5. The CDR3 has 13 amino acids. Germline values: CDR1 MDHEN, CDR2 SYDVKM. The CDR3 sequence is CASGGGTNYGYTF. Written as DNA, the CDR3 is TGTGCCAGCGGAGGGGGCACAAACTATGGCTACACCTTC.

This chain joins TRBV18 and TRBJ2-5, with 8 bases lining up with TRBD1. The CDR3 loop spans 17 amino acids. Germline V lookup: CDR1 KGHSH, CDR2 LQKENI. Trimming removed 5 bases from V and 0 bases from J; junction bases left unmatched: 11. Here the CDR3 DNA reads TGTGCCAGCTCAACCACCGCACAGGGGGAGGACCAAGAGACCCAGTACTTC. Its protein product is CASSTTAQGEDQETQYF.

DNA for the CDR3: TGTGCCAGCAGCTTACCGGGACAGGGGGCAGCCAACTATGGCTACACCTTC. The encoded protein is CASSLPGQGAANYGYTF. The J gene is TRBJ1-2, the V gene TRBV13; 12 nucleotides agree with TRBD1. Germline V gives CDR1 PRHDT, CDR2 FYEKMQ (reference sequence). The CDR3 runs 17 residues. V was pared by 2 bases and J by 2 bases, with 6 bases of the junction left unmatched.

The rearrangement links TRBV20-1 to TRBJ1-3; TRBD1 agrees at 8 bases. The CDR3 runs 11 residues. Germline V gene sequence: CDR1 DFQATT, CDR2 SNEGSKA (reference sequence). CDR3 DNA sequence: TGCATGGGACAGGCTGGAAACACCATATATTTT. Protein sequence: CMGQAGNTIYF.

The rearrangement uses TRBV7-9 and TRBJ1-4, with TRBD1 matching 7 bases. CDR3 length: 15 amino acids. Trimming cost V 4 bases and J 0 bases; bases outside gene matches: 2. Looked up from germline, CDR1 is SEHNR and CDR2 is FQNEAQ (reference sequence). Here the CDR3 reads CASSSQGATNEKLFF. CDR3 in DNA: TGTGCCAGCAGCTCGCAGGGGGCAACTAATGAAAAACTGTTTTTT.

The chain employs TRBV11-3 and TRBJ2-3, with a possible D match to TRBD2 (5 bases). Germline CDR1 SGHNT, CDR2 YENEEA. The CDR3 contains 17 residues. Deletions cut 1 base from V and 1 base from J, with 15 bases between. The CDR3 coding sequence is TGTGCCAGCAGCTTAGCTGGCCGGGGAACTCGCACAGATACGCAGTATTTT. Translation: CASSLAGRGTRTDTQYF.

The V and J genes are TRBV3-1 (or the pseudogene TRBV3-2) and TRBJ2-3; the match to TRBD2 covers 8 bases. Germline CDR1 LGHDT, CDR2 YNNKEL (reference sequence). The CDR3 totals 15 residues. V lost 10 bases and J lost 0; bases outside the gene matches: 9. The CDR3 nucleotides are TGTGCCACGGTGCTACTAGCGGAAAGCACAGATACGCAGTATTTT. It specifies CATVLLAESTDTQYF.

This chain joins TRBV5-1 and TRBJ1-5; 8 bases match TRBD1. In germline, CDR1 is SGHRS, CDR2 YFSETQ. This CDR3 has 14 residues. J gave up 7 bases and V 3 bases, and 6 bases lay outside the gene matches. DNA of the CDR3: TGCGCCAGCAGCTCCGGTGACAGGGGCCAGCCCCAGCATTTT. Translated, it gives CASSSGDRGQPQHF.

The V gene is TRBV5-1, the J gene TRBJ2-7, with 8 nucleotides matching TRBD1. The V gene's germline CDR1 is SGHRS and CDR2 YFSETQ. Trimming removed 4 bases from V and 1 base from J; junction bases left unmatched: 13. The CDR3 loop spans 17 amino acids. The CDR3 protein is CASSPNAIGTGSYEQYF. The CDR3 DNA is TGCGCCAGCAGCCCAAACGCAATAGGGACAGGATCCTACGAGCAGTACTTC.

This clone was picked up one time. This rearrangement joins TRBV5-4 to TRBJ1-2; a weak D match, TRBD1 (5 bases). Trimming cost V 3 bases and J 6 bases, with 15 bases left between them. The CDR3 contains 14 residues. The V gene's germline CDR1 is SGHNT and CDR2 YYREEE (reference sequence). CDR3 in amino acids: CASSSETALNGYTF. Here the CDR3 DNA reads TGTGCCAGCAGCTCAGAGACAGCACTTAATGGCTACACCTTC.

The chain links TRBV3-1 (or the pseudogene TRBV3-2) to TRBJ2-7; D might be TRBD2 (6 bases). In germline, CDR1 is LGHDT, CDR2 YNNKEL (reference sequence). The V and J ends lost 0 bases and 2 bases respectively, with 14 bases between them. The CDR3 covers 16 residues. CDR3 nucleotides: TGTGCCAGCAGCCAAGATTACGGGGGAACCCCCTACGAGCAGTACTTC. It codes for CASSQDYGGTPYEQYF.

The V call is TRBV7-9, the J call TRBJ1-1; TRBD1 might be the D (5 bases). From germline, CDR1 is SEHNR and CDR2 FQNEAQ (reference sequence). CDR3 length equals 14 residues. The V end was cut by 8 bases, the J end by 3 bases, with 16 bases between. CDR3: CASLYLGTDTEAFF. The CDR3 nucleotides read TGTGCCAGCCTCTATCTTGGGACTGACACTGAAGCTTTCTTT.

This clone was counted a single time. V and J are TRBV7-9 and TRBJ2-3; TRBD2 agrees at 7 bases. The CDR3 covers 16 residues. The J segment lost 1 base and the V segment lost 4 bases, leaving 8 bases of the junction unmatched. From germline, CDR1 is SEHNR and CDR2 FQNEAQ (reference sequence). CDR3: CASSSPRGVGTDTQYF. CDR3 in DNA: TGTGCCAGCAGCTCCCCTCGGGGGGTTGGCACAGATACGCAGTATTTT.

CDR3 sequence: CASSFPQAKQYF. The DNA of the CDR3 is TGTGCCAGCAGCTTCCCCCAAGCCAAGCAGTACTTC. The genes are TRBV7-3 and TRBJ2-7; D call uncertain. This CDR3 contains 12 residues. Germline values: CDR1 SGHTA, CDR2 FQGTGA. Trimming pared 3 bases from V and 8 bases from J, leaving 11 bases between.

Remarks on this clone: Other DNA sequences of this sample code for an identical CDR3. The V and J genes are TRBV2 and TRBJ2-5; 9 nucleotides line up with TRBD1. The CDR3 sequence is 14 residues long. Germline assignment: CDR1 SNHLY and CDR2 FYNNEI. J was trimmed by 5 bases and V by 4 bases; bases with no gene match: 5. DNA for the CDR3: TGTGCCAGCAGTGTGGACAGGGGTCGGGAGACCCAGTACTTC. Translation: CASSVDRGRETQYF.

In its sample, this clone was seen once. The V gene is TRBV7-2, the J gene TRBJ1-2; D ambiguous. Germline CDR1 reads SGHTA; CDR2 reads FQGNSA. The CDR3 consists of 15 residues. The V and J ends lost 5 bases and 13 bases respectively, with 26 bases between them. The CDR3 sequence: CASSPFVVTYRDCTF. CDR3 nucleotides: TGTGCCAGCAGCCCCTTCGTGGTGACGTATAGAGACTGCACCTTC.

The chain is built from TRBV2 and TRBJ2-4; 7 nucleotides align to TRBD1. The CDR3 covers 14 residues. Germline V gene data show CDR1 as SNHLY and CDR2 as FYNNEI. The CDR3 DNA reads TGTGGCATAATAAGCGACAGGGATCAAAACATTCAGTACTTC. This translates into CGIISDRDQNIQYF. Filled out from reference TRBV2 and TRBJ2-4, the complete variable domain reads EPEVTQTPSHQVTQMGQEVILRCVPISNHLYFYWYRQILGQKVEFLVSFYNNEISEKSEIFDDQFSVERPDGSNFTLKIRSTKLEDSAMYFCGIISDRDQNIQYFGAGTRLSVL.

The chain employs TRBV11-3 and TRBJ2-5; 13 bases are a match to TRBD2. Germline assignment: CDR1 SGHNT and CDR2 YENEEA. The CDR3 has 18 residues. J was trimmed by 5 bases and V by 1 base; bases with no gene match: 10. Here the CDR3 DNA reads TGTGCCAGCAGCTTAGGCAGACGGACTAGCGGGGGCGGGGAGACCCAGTACTTC. As protein: CASSLGRRTSGGGETQYF.

This clone was detected once. V usage is TRBV12-3 or TRBV12-4 and J usage is TRBJ1-4, with D unresolved. The ends were cut back, 3 bases at V and 7 bases at J, with 9 bases in the middle. This CDR3 is built from 13 residues. The DNA of the CDR3 is TGTGCCAGCAGTTTTGGTACACCTGAAAAACTGTTTTTT. Its translation: CASSFGTPEKLFF.

This clone was counted once. V and J are TRBV4-1 and TRBJ1-5; no firm D call. CDR3 length: 14 amino acids. Germline V gene lookup returns CDR1 MGHRA and CDR2 YSYEKL. Trimming removed 6 bases from V and 0 bases from J, with 9 bases in between. The CDR3 DNA sequence: TGCGCCAGCAGGGCCGACATTAGCAATCAGCCCCAGCATTTT. Protein product: CASRADISNQPQHF.

J is TRBJ2-2 and V is TRBV24-1; D gene unclear. The length of the CDR3 is 13 residues. CDR1 is KGHDR and CDR2 is SFDVKD in the germline V gene. V gave up 4 bases and J gave up 2 bases, with 4 bases separating them. CDR3: CATSDYNTGELFF. CDR3 in DNA: TGTGCCACCAGTGACTATAACACCGGGGAGCTGTTTTTT.

This sequence joins TRBV7-2 and TRBJ1-6; D is uncertain. The CDR3 is made up of 16 amino acids. V lost 2 bases and J 9 bases, leaving 17 bases between the germline ends. Per the germline V gene, CDR1 is SGHTA and CDR2 is FQGNSA. DNA of the CDR3: TGTGCCAGCAGCTTATTTACGGGGTTTGGGAGTTCACCCCTCCACTTT. Translating gives CASSLFTGFGSSPLHF.

The J gene is TRBJ1-6, the V gene TRBV5-6, with D unresolved. V lost 0 bases to trimming and J lost 8 bases, with 9 bases between them. CDR3 size: 14 residues. Per germline, CDR1 SGHDT and CDR2 YYEEEE. The CDR3 DNA is TGTGCCAGCAGCTTGGCGCGCAATTATTCACCCCTCCACTTT. Protein: CASSLARNYSPLHF. Variable domain in full (rest from reference TRBV5-6 and TRBJ1-6): DAGVTQSPTHLIKTRGQQVTLRCSPKSGHDTVSWYQQALGQGPQFIFQYYEEEERQRGNFPDRFSGHQFPNYSSELNVNALLLGDSALYLCASSLARNYSPLHFGNGTRLTVT.